These 9 T cell receptor beta chains were sequenced from one sample in a study of Graves' ophthalmopathy and Graves' hyperthyroidism. As the template, RNA transcripts were used to amplify TCR beta CDR3 regions. A first-round RT-PCR used HTBI primers, followed by a second-round multiplex PCR. Using its own MiXCR run on the multiplex PCR reads, TCRdb lists one record per CDR3 protein. The data hold roughly 600,000 distinct CDR3 sequences, with under 45% observed a single time. Specimen: peripheral blood or thyroid tissue (not recorded which). These receptors originate from an adult man with Graves' hyperthyroidism.

As concerns this clonotype: Just one base apart from a much larger clone, this may be a read error. V is TRBV10-3 and J is TRBJ2-7, with 11 bases lining up with TRBD2. CDR1 is ENHRY, CDR2 SYGVKD, per germline. V was pared by 5 bases and J by 3 bases, with 3 bases of the junction left unmatched. This CDR3 has 14 residues. CDR3 amino acids: CAISLTSGDYEQYF. As DNA, the CDR3 is TGTGCCATCAGTTTGACTAGCGGGGACTACGAGCAGTACTTC.

This clonotype was seen a few times. The genes are TRBV18 and TRBJ1-2; D ambiguous. The V gene lost 3 bases and the J gene lost 5 bases, with 16 bases spanning the gap. The CDR3 runs 15 residues. Germline V gene lookup returns CDR1 KGHSH and CDR2 LQKENI. The CDR3 DNA sequence: TGTGCCAGCTCACCGCTCCCGGACCCCGAATATGGCTACACCTTC. It is translated as CASSPLPDPEYGYTF.

CDR3 amino acids: CASSLGGGNNETQYF. CDR3 in DNA: TGTGCCAGCAGCTTAGGCGGGGGGAACAATGAGACCCAGTACTTC. This sequence joins TRBV7-9 and TRBJ2-5, with TRBD2 identical over 8 bases. This CDR3 is built from 15 residues. J gave up 5 bases and V 1 base, and 6 bases lay outside the gene matches. Germline CDR1 reads SEHNR; CDR2 reads FQNEAQ (reference sequence).

This clonotype was detected only a few times. CDR3 loop: CASSLGTGVTFF. CDR3 in DNA: TGTGCCAGCAGCTTGGGGACAGGGGTGACTTTCTTT. The rearrangement joins TRBV7-9 to TRBJ1-1; 10 positions agree with TRBD1. This CDR3 comprises 12 residues. The germline V gene encodes CDR1 SEHNR and CDR2 FQNEAQ (reference sequence). With V trimmed by 3 bases and J by 12 bases, 4 bases remained unmatched.

This clonotype has more than one count but fewer than ten. The V gene is TRBV3-1, the J gene TRBJ2-7, with 13 bases that match TRBD2. With 3 bases clipped from V and 5 bases from J, the junction kept 4 bases outside the gene matches. This CDR3 has 15 residues. CDR1 and CDR2 (germline): LGHDT, YNNKEL (reference sequence). The CDR3 DNA reads TGTGCCAGCAGCCAGGTAGGACTAGCGGGAGACGAGCAGTACTTC. Its protein is CASSQVGLAGDEQYF.

V is TRBV20-1 and J is TRBJ2-1, with D maybe TRBD1 (6 bases). The CDR3 sequence is 15 residues long. V was cut by 0 bases and J by 0 bases, with 9 bases left in between. CDR1 is DFQATT and CDR2 is SNEGSKA in the germline V gene (reference sequence). This chain's CDR3 is CSARDQGSSYNEQFF. CDR3 coding DNA: TGCAGTGCTAGAGATCAGGGGAGCTCCTACAATGAGCAGTTCTTC.

The rearrangement uses TRBV7-2 and TRBJ1-2; possibly TRBD1 for D (6 bases). Germline V CDR1 and CDR2: SGHTA, FQGNSA. V lost 5 bases, J lost 3 bases, and 34 bases lay in between. The CDR3 spans 21 residues. This CDR3 is CASSAPGLAQETQGPYYGYTF. The CDR3 nucleotides read TGTGCCAGCAGCGCGCCGGGACTGGCACAAGAGACCCAGGGGCCCTACTATGGCTACACCTTC.

On this clonotype: Since no conserved phenylalanine or tryptophan closes the CDR3, a read error is the likely cause. The DNA is omitted, as the CDR3 cannot be located on it reliably, and the CDR3 follows TCRdb's listing. This chain connects TRBV19 to TRBJ1-6; the table assigns TRBD1, which was not confirmed against the DNA. Germline V lookup: CDR1 LNHDA, CDR2 SQIVND (reference sequence). The CDR3 is 11 residues long, counting both termini. CDR3 amino acids: CASSINRDSHP.

A word on this clonotype: A single base separates this from a much larger clone, so it may be a read error. The chain carries TRBV19 and TRBJ2-5, with D possibly matching TRBD1 (6 bases). The germline V gene has CDR1 LNHDA and CDR2 SQIVND (reference sequence). The CDR3 spans 14 residues. The CDR3 loop is CASSAWTDQGTQYF. In nucleotides, the CDR3 is TGTGCCAGTAGTGCTTGGACAGACCAAGGGACCCAGTACTTC.